One sample yielded the 30 T cell receptor beta chains listed below, sequenced in a study of blood T cell repertoires in COVID-19. The table came from immunoSEQ multiplex PCR; TCRdb's copy has only in-frame clones and leaves some out. The table shows roughly 200,000 clones, with around 84% occurring only once. Sequences were obtained from peripheral blood. The source of these receptors is a human donor in a cohort sampled during active COVID-19.

The chain has TRBV19 and TRBJ1-3; D remains unclear. CDR3 size: 15 residues. Trimming left V 3 bases short and J 0 bases short, with 9 bases between. Per germline, CDR1 LNHDA and CDR2 SQIVND (reference sequence). For the CDR3, the DNA is TGTGCCAGTAGTATTGCCACCTACTCTGGAAACACCATATATTTT. As protein: CASSIATYSGNTIYF.

The rearrangement links TRBV10-3 to TRBJ1-1; D gene ambiguous. V lost 0 bases and J lost 3, with 8 bases in between. Germline CDR1 is ENHRY and CDR2 is SYGVKD. The CDR3 runs to 14 residues. CDR3 DNA: TGTGCCATCAGTGAGTCGGGGAGCCACACTGAAGCTTTCTTT. Its translation is CAISESGSHTEAFF.

The gene calls are TRBV29-1 and TRBJ1-6; no firm D call. This CDR3 has 14 residues. Trimming stripped 6 bases from V and 0 bases from J, with 9 bases between. From germline, CDR1 is SQVTM and CDR2 ANQGSEA. The CDR3 nucleotides are TGCAGCGTCCAAGAGAGCTCCTATAATTCACCCCTCCACTTT. This translates into CSVQESSYNSPLHF.

The chain employs TRBV5-1 and TRBJ1-2; 9 positions match TRBD1. Germline V gene sequence: CDR1 SGHRS, CDR2 YFSETQ. The CDR3 consists of 16 residues. Unmatched junction bases numbered 11, after V lost 4 bases and J lost 4 bases. The DNA for the CDR3 is TGCGCCAGCAGCAGGACAGGGGTCGCCTTGGTCTATGGCTACACCTTC. Its translation: CASSRTGVALVYGYTF.

This clone has a count of ten or more. This chain joins TRBV7-8 and TRBJ2-2; the D gene is possibly TRBD2 (6 bases). Germline loops: CDR1 SGHVS, CDR2 FQNEAQ. The CDR3 contains 18 residues. V was clipped by 4 bases and J by 4 bases, with 22 bases between them. CDR3 DNA sequence: TGTGCCAGCAGCTCCTCCCGGATTAGCGGAAACCCCACCGGGGAGCTGTTTTTT. Translated, it gives CASSSSRISGNPTGELFF. Complete variable domain (other parts from reference TRBV7-8 and TRBJ2-2): GAGVSQSPRYKVAKRGQDVALRCDPISGHVSLFWYQQALGQGPEFLTYFQNEAQLDKSGLPSDRFFAERPEGSVSTLKIQRTQQEDSAVYLCASSSSRISGNPTGELFFGEGSRLTVL.

The chain uses TRBV16 and TRBJ1-4, with D tentatively TRBD1 (5 bases). In germline, CDR1 is KGHSY, CDR2 FQNENV. The length of the CDR3 is 18 residues. Trimming took off 2 bases at V and 8 bases at J, with 24 bases between the two ends. The CDR3 region has the DNA TGTGCCAGCAGCCAAAAGTCCTCTCTGCTCGGGGGTCGGGAAAAACTGTTTTTT. This encodes CASSQKSSLLGGREKLFF.

The V gene is TRBV29-1, the J gene TRBJ2-1; no clear D. The CDR3 has 13 amino acids. The germline gives CDR1 SQVTM, CDR2 ANQGSEA. Between the trimmed V and J ends, which lost 5 bases and 5 bases, there was a span of 13 bases. The CDR3 loop reads CSVYEPKNNEQFF. Here the CDR3 DNA reads TGCAGCGTTTACGAGCCTAAAAACAATGAGCAGTTCTTC.

The V gene is TRBV5-1, the J gene TRBJ2-2; D remains ambiguous. Trimming stripped 6 bases from V and 7 bases from J, with 16 bases between. The germline V gene has CDR1 SGHRS and CDR2 YFSETQ. The CDR3 is made up of 14 amino acids. The CDR3 region has the DNA TGCGCCAGCAAGTTAGAACAGATCATCGGGGAGCTGTTTTTT. Protein product: CASKLEQIIGELFF.

The genes are TRBV3-1 (or the pseudogene TRBV3-2) and TRBJ2-1; weak D call: TRBD2 (5 bases). The CDR3 has 15 amino acids. Germline V gene lookup returns CDR1 LGHDT and CDR2 YNNKEL (reference sequence). Trimming took 3 bases from V and 1 from J, leaving 10 bases between them. CDR3 coding DNA: TGTGCCAGCAGCCAGGCGGGCCTGTCCTACAATGAGCAGTTCTTC. Translation: CASSQAGLSYNEQFF.

J is TRBJ1-2 and V is TRBV12-3 or TRBV12-4, with TRBD1 matching over 9 bases. CDR3 length equals 13 residues. The ends lost 6 bases at V and 8 bases at J; junction bases unmatched: 7. The CDR3 nucleotides are TGTGCCAGCAGCCGGGACAGGGTGGGAGGCTACACCTTC. Translated, it gives CASSRDRVGGYTF.

V gene TRBV7-9 combines with J gene TRBJ2-6; D is possibly TRBD1 (6 bases). Germline lookup yields CDR1 SEHNR and CDR2 FQNEAQ (reference sequence). Deletions cut 0 bases from V and 2 bases from J, with 8 bases between. The CDR3 has 16 residues. The CDR3 region is CASSLAAGAGANVLTF. CDR3 DNA sequence: TGTGCCAGCAGCTTAGCTGCAGGGGCTGGGGCCAACGTCCTGACTTTC.

The chain couples TRBV20-1 to TRBJ1-2; no firm D call. Germline V CDR1 and CDR2: DFQATT, SNEGSKA (reference sequence). The CDR3 length is 11 residues. Trimming took 6 bases from V and 2 from J, leaving 7 bases between them. The CDR3 DNA follows: TGCAGTGCCGGAGCCAACTATGGCTACACCTTC. Amino acid sequence: CSAGANYGYTF.

The chain uses TRBV6-5 and TRBJ1-6; D ambiguous. The CDR3 spans 14 residues. Trimming took off 5 bases at V and 7 bases at J, with 12 bases between the two ends. Germline V lookup: CDR1 MNHEY, CDR2 SVGAGI. The CDR3 sequence: CASSKTGVNSPLHF. As DNA, the CDR3 is TGTGCCAGCAGTAAGACTGGCGTCAATTCACCCCTCCACTTT.

CDR3 nucleotides: TGTGCCAGCAGCTTAACAGCGGGGACCCAGTACTTC. As protein: CASSLTAGTQYF. The chain employs TRBV11-2 and TRBJ2-5; weak D call: TRBD2 (6 bases). The CDR3 contains 12 residues. The germline V gene has CDR1 SGHAT and CDR2 FQNNGV. Trimming removed 2 bases at V and 7 bases at J, with 8 bases between.

This clone was counted only a few times. This rearrangement joins TRBV7-3 to TRBJ1-6; 8 bases align to TRBD1. CDR3 length equals 15 residues. Trimming cost V 2 bases and J 8 bases; bases outside gene matches: 5. Germline loops: CDR1 SGHTA, CDR2 FQGTGA. Written as DNA, the CDR3 is TGTGCCAGCAGCTTAGACAGGGGAAGCGATTCACCCCTCCACTTT. Translated, it gives CASSLDRGSDSPLHF.

The chain couples TRBV10-1 to TRBJ2-3; D call uncertain. The CDR3 runs 14 residues. CDR1 and CDR2 from the germline V gene are WNHNN and SYGVQD (reference sequence). V was pared by 4 bases and J by 6 bases, with 14 bases between. The CDR3 DNA reads TGCGCCAGCAGTGTTGTTGCGGCATTGGATACGCAGTATTTT. It translates to CASSVVAALDTQYF.

The sample holds many counts of this clone. The chain is built from TRBV4-2 and TRBJ2-3, with TRBD2 identical over 8 bases. Germline loops: CDR1 LGHNA, CDR2 YNFKEQ. V dropped 2 bases and J dropped 6; count of bases not matched to a gene: 7. The CDR3 is made up of 15 amino acids. CDR3 nucleotides: TGTGCCAGCAGCCAAACTACGACTAGCGTGGATACGCAGTATTTT. It codes for CASSQTTTSVDTQYF.

The genes are TRBV6-5 and TRBJ1-2; possible D gene TRBD1, 5 bases. The CDR3 totals 14 residues. The ends were cut back, 5 bases at V and 6 bases at J, with 16 bases in the middle. The V gene's germline CDR1 is MNHEY and CDR2 SVGAGI. This chain's CDR3 is CASSRAGPENGYTF. In DNA, the CDR3 is TGTGCCAGCAGTAGGGCGGGACCGGAGAATGGCTACACCTTC.

This clone was recorded once. The gene calls are TRBV2 and TRBJ2-2, with 7 bases lining up with TRBD2. J was trimmed by 7 bases and V by 7 bases; bases with no gene match: 12. This CDR3 contains 15 residues. Germline lookup yields CDR1 SNHLY and CDR2 FYNNEI. CDR3: CASTLAAPSVGELFF. The DNA for the CDR3 is TGTGCCAGCACCCTAGCGGCCCCCTCTGTCGGGGAGCTGTTTTTT.

The chain links TRBV24-1 to TRBJ1-1, with D possibly being TRBD1 (6 bases). The CDR3 spans 14 residues. Germline V gene lookup returns CDR1 KGHDR and CDR2 SFDVKD. V was trimmed by 7 bases and J by 4 bases, leaving 15 bases between them. As DNA, the CDR3 is TGTGCCACCAGGGACAGTCAGGGGTCCACTGAAGCTTTCTTT. Translating gives CATRDSQGSTEAFF.

The chain joins TRBV18 to TRBJ1-6, with 8 positions matching TRBD1. CDR1 and CDR2 from the germline V gene are KGHSH and LQKENI. This CDR3 has 15 amino acids. Trimming cost V 1 base and J 9 bases; bases outside gene matches: 5. CDR3 nucleotides: TGTGCCAGCTCACCACTGACAGGGGATCGTTCACCCCTCCACTTT. This codes for CASSPLTGDRSPLHF.

This clone was detected only once. The V call is TRBV20-1, the J call TRBJ1-1; TRBD1 agrees at 10 bases. V shed 3 bases and J 6 bases; nucleotides not matched to a gene: 7. This CDR3 contains 14 residues. From germline, CDR1 is DFQATT and CDR2 SNEGSKA (reference sequence). The CDR3 region has the DNA TGCAGTGCTAGTTCAGGGACAGGGGCTCCTGAAGCTTTCTTT. Its translation: CSASSGTGAPEAFF.

The chain recombines TRBV7-9 with TRBJ1-6; 9 bases match TRBD1. From germline, CDR1 is SEHNR and CDR2 FQNEAQ (reference sequence). V shed 5 bases, J shed 5 bases, and the junction held 16 bases outside the gene matches. The CDR3 consists of 19 residues. The CDR3 coding sequence is TGTGCCAGCAGCCGTAACAGGGGGCGAGCTCGCGGGGATAATTCACCCCTCCACTTT. Amino acids: CASSRNRGRARGDNSPLHF.

The V call is TRBV4-2, the J call TRBJ1-3, with D possibly matching TRBD1 (6 bases). Per germline, CDR1 LGHNA and CDR2 YNFKEQ. The CDR3 is made up of 15 amino acids. The germline V and J ends were trimmed by 1 base and 4 bases, with 11 bases remaining between them. CDR3 nucleotides: TGTGCCAGCAGCCAAGTGGGGGGGACAGGAAACACCATATATTTT. It specifies CASSQVGGTGNTIYF.

V is TRBV2 and J is TRBJ2-1; D ambiguous. The CDR3 runs to 13 residues. CDR1 is SNHLY, CDR2 FYNNEI, per germline. The V end lost 6 bases, the J end lost 2 bases, and 8 bases lay between the germline ends. The CDR3 nucleotides are TGTGCCAGCAGAAGTTGGCCCTACAATGAGCAGTTCTTC. Residues: CASRSWPYNEQFF.

This clone was recorded once. The chain employs TRBV18 and TRBJ2-2; the D is unclear. Trimming took off 3 bases at V and 7 bases at J, with 12 bases between the two ends. Germline CDR1 KGHSH, CDR2 LQKENI. The CDR3 is 14 amino acids. CDR3 amino acids: CASSPRTQVGELFF. In nucleotides, the CDR3 is TGTGCCAGCTCACCTCGAACTCAGGTCGGGGAGCTGTTTTTT. Based on the CDR3 plus reference TRBV18 and TRBJ2-2, the full variable domain is NAGVMQNPRHLVRRRGQEARLRCSPMKGHSHVYWYRQLPEEGLKFMVYLQKENIIDESGMPKERFSAEFPKEGPSILRIQQVVRGDSAAYFCASSPRTQVGELFFGEGSRLTVL.

The chain couples TRBV5-1 to TRBJ2-7, with 7 positions matching TRBD2. The CDR3 length is 16 residues. Unmatched junction bases numbered 12, after V lost 0 bases and J lost 6 bases. Germline V gives CDR1 SGHRS, CDR2 YFSETQ. CDR3 loop: CASSLVTGGGSSEQYF. In DNA, the CDR3 is TGCGCCAGCAGCTTGGTTACCGGAGGCGGGAGCTCCGAGCAGTACTTC.

A few counts support this clone. The chain joins TRBV19 to TRBJ1-3, with D maybe TRBD1 (6 bases). Between the trimmed V and J ends, which lost 6 bases and 0 bases, there was a span of 15 bases. The CDR3 has 16 amino acids. Germline lookup yields CDR1 LNHDA and CDR2 SQIVND (reference sequence). CDR3 region: CASSIGQPDSGNTIYF. DNA for the CDR3: TGTGCCAGTAGCATCGGACAGCCGGACTCTGGAAACACCATATATTTT.

V gene TRBV18 combines with J gene TRBJ2-7; D gene unclear. Trimming cost V 6 bases and J 0 bases, with 12 bases left between them. CDR3 size: 14 residues. Germline V gene lookup returns CDR1 KGHSH and CDR2 LQKENI. Here the CDR3 DNA reads TGTGCCAGCTCCCCATATAGGAGCTCCTACGAGCAGTACTTC. Translated, it gives CASSPYRSSYEQYF. Filled out from reference TRBV18 and TRBJ2-7, the complete variable domain reads NAGVMQNPRHLVRRRGQEARLRCSPMKGHSHVYWYRQLPEEGLKFMVYLQKENIIDESGMPKERFSAEFPKEGPSILRIQQVVRGDSAAYFCASSPYRSSYEQYFGPGTRLTVT.

The gene calls are TRBV29-1 and TRBJ1-2; unclear D gene. Per germline, CDR1 SQVTM and CDR2 ANQGSEA. Trimming pared 4 bases from V and 4 bases from J, leaving 16 bases between. This CDR3 is built from 14 residues. For the CDR3, the DNA is TGCAGCGTTGGCGGCGGTGATATTCGCTATGGCTACACCTTC. Residues: CSVGGGDIRYGYTF. The full variable domain, rest sourced from reference TRBV29-1 and TRBJ1-2, is SAVISQKPSRDICQRGTSLTIQCQVDSQVTMMFWYRQQPGQSLTLIATANQGSEATYESGFVIDKFPISRPNLTFSTLTVSNMSPEDSSIYLCSVGGGDIRYGYTFGSGTRLTVV.